The clone carrying this T cell receptor (beta chain) was observed a handful of times. Its target is unknown. The CDR3 consists of 15 residues. Trimming cost V 5 bases and J 0 bases, with 13 bases left between them. This specimen belongs to a study of CD8 T cells in ankylosing spondylitis. General observations from the study: A motif of 8 or 9 highly homologous TCR beta variants was seen as apparently characteristic of ankylosing spondylitis blood. A number of the motif variants had already been described in reactive arthritis synovial fluid and blood.

MiXCR was run by TCRdb on the 5' RACE reads, yielding one entry per CDR3 protein. The sample gives 100,000 to 150,000 distinct CDR3 sequences, about an eighth of which show up once; 2.5% to 3.5% is in the top ten. This receptor was obtained from a female donor with ankylosing spondylitis or in good health (not recorded which). Sample: blood, either unsorted or a sorted T cell fraction (not recorded which). The rearrangement joins TRBV12-3 or TRBV12-4 to TRBJ2-5; unclear D gene. The CDR3 nucleotides read TGTGCCAGCAGTACCCGGACGGAGTACCAAGAGACCCAGTACTTC. This codes for CASSTRTEYQETQYF.